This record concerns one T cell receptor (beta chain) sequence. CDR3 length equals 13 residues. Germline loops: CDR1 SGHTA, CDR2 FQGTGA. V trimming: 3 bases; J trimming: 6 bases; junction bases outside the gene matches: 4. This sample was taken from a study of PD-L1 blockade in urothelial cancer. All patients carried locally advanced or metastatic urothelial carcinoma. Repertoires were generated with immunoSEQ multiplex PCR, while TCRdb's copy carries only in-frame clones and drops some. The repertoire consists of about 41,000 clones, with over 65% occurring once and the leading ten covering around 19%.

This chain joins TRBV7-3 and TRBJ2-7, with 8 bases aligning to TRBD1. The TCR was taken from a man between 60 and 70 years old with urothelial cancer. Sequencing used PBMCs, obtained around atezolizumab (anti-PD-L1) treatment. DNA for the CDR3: TGTGCCAGCAGCTTCGGACAGGGAGGCGAGCAGTACTTC. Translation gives CASSFGQGGEQYF.